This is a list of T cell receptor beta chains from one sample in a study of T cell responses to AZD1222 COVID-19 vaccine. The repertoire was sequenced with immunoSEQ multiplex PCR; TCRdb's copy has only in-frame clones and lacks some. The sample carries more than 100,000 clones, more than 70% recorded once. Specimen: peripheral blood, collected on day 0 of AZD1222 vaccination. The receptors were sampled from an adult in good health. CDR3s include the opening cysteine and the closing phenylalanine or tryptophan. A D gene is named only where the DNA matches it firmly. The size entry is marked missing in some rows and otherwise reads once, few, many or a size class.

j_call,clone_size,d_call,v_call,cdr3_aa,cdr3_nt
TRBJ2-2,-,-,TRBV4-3,CASSHTQANTGELFF,TGCGCCAGCAGCCACACACAAGCGAACACCGGGGAGCTGTTTTTT
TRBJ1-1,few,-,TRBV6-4,CASSGDLTFMNTEAFF,TGTGCCAGCAGTGGGGACCTAACGTTCATGAACACTGAAGCTTTCTTT
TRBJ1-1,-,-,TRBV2,CASSEVSEEAFF,TGTGCCAGCAGTGAAGTGTCAGAGGAAGCTTTCTTT
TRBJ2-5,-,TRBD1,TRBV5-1,CASSLAGQGPETQYF,TGCGCCAGCAGCTTGGCCGGACAGGGTCCAGAGACCCAGTACTTC
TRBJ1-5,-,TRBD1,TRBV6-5,CASSETGGAGQPQHF,TGTGCCAGCAGCGAGACAGGGGGCGCGGGTCAGCCCCAGCATTTT
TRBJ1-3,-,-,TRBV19,CASRPTGGGKRSTIYF,TGTGCCAGTAGACCCACCGGCGGCGGGAAGAGGAGCACCATATATTTT
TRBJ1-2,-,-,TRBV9,CASSVDGRSYGYTF,TGTGCCAGCAGCGTAGATGGGAGAAGCTATGGCTACACCTTC
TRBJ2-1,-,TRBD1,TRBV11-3,CASSLGQGANNEQFF,TGTGCCAGCAGCTTAGGTCAGGGGGCGAACAATGAGCAGTTCTTC
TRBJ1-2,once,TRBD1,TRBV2,CASSRRTGYVYGYTF,TGTGCCAGCAGCCGGAGGACAGGGTACGTCTATGGCTACACCTTC
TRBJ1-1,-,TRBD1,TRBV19,CASSRLGGQGNTEAFF,TGTGCCAGTAGTAGACTTGGTGGACAGGGGAACACTGAAGCTTTCTTT
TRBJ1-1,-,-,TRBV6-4,CASRDPNTEAFF,TGTGCCAGCAGGGACCCGAACACTGAAGCTTTCTTT
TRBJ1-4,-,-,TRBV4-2,CASSHLAETTNEKLFF,TGTGCCAGCAGCCACCTCGCCGAAACAACTAATGAAAAACTGTTTTTT
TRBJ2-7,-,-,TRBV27,CASSTGGASSYEQYF,TGTGCCAGCAGTACGGGCGGGGCGTCCTCCTACGAGCAGTACTTC
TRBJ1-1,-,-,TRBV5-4,CASSPGQMNTEAFF,TGTGCCAGCAGCCCCGGACAGATGAACACTGAAGCTTTCTTT
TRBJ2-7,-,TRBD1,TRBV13,CASSSDRGVEQYF,TGTGCCAGCAGCTCCGACAGGGGGGTCGAGCAGTACTTC
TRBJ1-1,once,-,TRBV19,CASRPVGGNTEAFF,TGTGCCAGCCGCCCGGTTGGCGGGAACACTGAAGCTTTCTTT
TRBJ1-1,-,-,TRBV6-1,CASRPQGTNTEAFF,TGTGCCAGCAGGCCGCAGGGCACGAACACTGAAGCTTTCTTT
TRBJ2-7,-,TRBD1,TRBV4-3,CASSQRTGRGEQYF,TGCGCCAGCAGCCAACGGACAGGAAGAGGCGAGCAGTACTTC
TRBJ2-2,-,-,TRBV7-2,CASSSRAPGELFF,TGTGCCAGCAGCTCGCGGGCCCCGGGGGAGCTGTTTTTT
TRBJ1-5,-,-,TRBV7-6,CASSPQGGQPQHF,TGTGCCAGCAGTCCACAGGGTGGTCAGCCCCAGCATTTT
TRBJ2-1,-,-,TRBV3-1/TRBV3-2,CASSQEPGGPYNEQFF,TGTGCCAGCAGCCAAGAGCCGGGGGGCCCATACAATGAGCAGTTCTTC
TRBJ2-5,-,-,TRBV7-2,CASSPQMGGETQYF,TGTGCCAGCAGCCCCCAAATGGGGGGTGAGACCCAGTACTTC
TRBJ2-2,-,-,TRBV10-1,CASSEAVGRGSGSGELFF,TGCGCCAGCAGTGAGGCAGTAGGCAGGGGCTCGGGGTCCGGGGAGCTGTTTTTT
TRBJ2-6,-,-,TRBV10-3,CAISGVGGNSGANVLTF,TGTGCCATCAGTGGGGTAGGGGGTAACTCTGGGGCCAACGTCCTGACTTTC
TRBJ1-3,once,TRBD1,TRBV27,CASSITGAYGNTIYF,TGTGCCAGCAGTATTACAGGGGCTTACGGAAACACCATATATTTT
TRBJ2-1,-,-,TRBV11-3,CASSPGTYNEQFF,TGTGCCAGCAGCCCGGGGACCTACAATGAGCAGTTCTTC
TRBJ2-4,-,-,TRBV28,CASRTKNIQYF,TGTGCCAGCCGGACCAAAAACATTCAGTACTTC
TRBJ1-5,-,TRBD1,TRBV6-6,CASFLGSGTVNQPQHF,TGTGCCAGCTTCTTGGGGTCTGGGACAGTAAATCAGCCCCAGCATTTT
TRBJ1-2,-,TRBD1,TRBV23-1,CASHPSDRGDGYTF,TGCGCCAGCCACCCCAGTGACAGGGGGGATGGCTACACCTTC
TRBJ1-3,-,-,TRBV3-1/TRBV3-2,CASSQVGGGSGNTIYF,TGTGCCAGCAGCCAAGTGGGCGGCGGCTCTGGAAACACCATATATTTT
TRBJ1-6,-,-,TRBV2,CAIGVPLHF,TGTGCCATAGGAGTTCCCCTCCACTTT
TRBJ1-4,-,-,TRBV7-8,CASSLAAVGTNEKLFF,TGTGCCAGCAGCTTAGCGGCAGTAGGAACGAATGAAAAACTGTTTTTT
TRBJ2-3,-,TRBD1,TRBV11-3,CASSPGQGRMTDTQYF,TGTGCCAGCAGCCCGGGACAGGGCCGAATGACAGATACGCAGTATTTT
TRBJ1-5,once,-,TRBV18,CASSPLRGPGQPQHF,TGTGCCAGCTCACCTCTGAGGGGACCGGGTCAGCCCCAGCATTTT
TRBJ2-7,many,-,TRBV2,CASSRDTSATEQYF,TGTGCCAGCAGTCGGGACACTTCGGCCACCGAGCAGTACTTC
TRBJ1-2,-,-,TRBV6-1,CASSELSLRQTYGYTF,TGTGCCAGCAGTGAATTAAGCCTCCGGCAGACGTATGGCTACACCTTC
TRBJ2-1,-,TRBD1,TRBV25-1,CASSEWAGGRNEQFF,TGTGCCAGCAGTGAATGGGCAGGGGGCCGCAATGAGCAGTTCTTC
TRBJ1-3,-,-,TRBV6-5,CASSKQGANTIYF,TGTGCCAGCAGTAAACAGGGAGCAAACACCATATATTTT
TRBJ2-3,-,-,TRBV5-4,CASSLEGSADTQYF,TGTGCCAGCAGCTTGGAAGGGTCGGCAGATACGCAGTATTTT
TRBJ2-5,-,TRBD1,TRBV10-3,CAISESQGTQETQYF,TGTGCCATCAGTGAGTCACAGGGGACACAAGAGACCCAGTACTTC
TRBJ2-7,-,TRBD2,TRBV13,CASSPSGAGEQYF,TGTGCCAGCAGCCCTAGCGGGGCGGGGGAGCAGTACTTC
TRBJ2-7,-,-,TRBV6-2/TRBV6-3,CASSYAGYEQYF,TGTGCCAGCAGTTACGCGGGCTACGAGCAGTACTTC
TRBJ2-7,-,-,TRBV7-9,CASSLLLTGDEQYF,TGTGCCAGCAGCTTACTCCTGACAGGAGACGAGCAGTACTTC
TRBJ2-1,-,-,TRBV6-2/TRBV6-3,CASSQQGYEQFF,TGTGCCAGCAGTCAACAGGGCTATGAGCAGTTCTTC